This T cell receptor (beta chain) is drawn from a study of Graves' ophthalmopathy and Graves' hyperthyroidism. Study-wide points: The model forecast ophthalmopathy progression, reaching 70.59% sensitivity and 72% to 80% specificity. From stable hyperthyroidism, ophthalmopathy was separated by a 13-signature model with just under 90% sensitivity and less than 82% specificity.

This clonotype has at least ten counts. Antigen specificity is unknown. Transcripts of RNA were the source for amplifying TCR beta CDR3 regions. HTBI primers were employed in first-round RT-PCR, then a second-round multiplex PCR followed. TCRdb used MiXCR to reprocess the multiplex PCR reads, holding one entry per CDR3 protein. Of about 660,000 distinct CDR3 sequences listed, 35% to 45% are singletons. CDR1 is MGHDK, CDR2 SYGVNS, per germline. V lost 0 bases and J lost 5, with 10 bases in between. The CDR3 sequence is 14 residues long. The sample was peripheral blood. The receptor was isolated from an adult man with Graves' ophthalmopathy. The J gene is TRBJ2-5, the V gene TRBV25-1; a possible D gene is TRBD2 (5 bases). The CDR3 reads CASSEYRGRETQYF. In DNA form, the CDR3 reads TGTGCCAGCAGTGAATATCGGGGTAGGGAGACCCAGTACTTC.